The rows below give T cell receptor beta chains drawn from one sample of a study of PD-L1 blockade in urothelial cancer. Sequenced by immunoSEQ multiplex PCR; TCRdb stores in-frame clones only, minus some. Of around 35,000 clones in the sample, about 87% are singletons; the top ten hold approximately 14%. The sample in question was PBMCs, obtained around atezolizumab (anti-PD-L1) treatment. The receptors derive from a man in his sixties with urothelial cancer. Both conserved end residues are part of each CDR3. The D gene is left open where the match is weak. The size field is filled for only some rows; it gives once, few, many or a size class.

>few|-|TRBJ1-3|TRBV7-9
TGTGCCAGCAGCGTGGACAGTCGCTCTGGAAACACCATATATTTT
CASSVDSRSGNTIYF
>-|TRBD1|TRBJ2-3|TRBV7-8
TGTGCCAGCAGCCTTCGACAGGGCGGCACAGATACGCAGTATTTT
CASSLRQGGTDTQYF
>-|-|TRBJ1-2|TRBV9
TGTGCCAGCAGCGCCCTTTCGGCAGGCCTCCTCAACTATGGCTACACCTTC
CASSALSAGLLNYGYTF
>-|TRBD1|TRBJ2-1|TRBV9
TGTGCCAGCAGCTCTCAGGGGGTCTCCTACAATGAGCAGTTCTTC
CASSSQGVSYNEQFF
>few|-|TRBJ1-5|TRBV18
TGTGCCACCGCAGGGCCGGATAGCAATCAGCCCCAGCATTTT
CATAGPDSNQPQHF
>-|TRBD1|TRBJ2-7|TRBV27
TGTGCCAGCAGTTCCCTGACCCGGACAGGCAACTACGAGCAGTACTTC
CASSSLTRTGNYEQYF
>once|TRBD2|TRBJ2-1|TRBV19
TGTGCCAGTACCCCAGCGGGAGATGTCAATGAGCAGTTCTTC
CASTPAGDVNEQFF
>-|TRBD1|TRBJ2-2|TRBV5-5
TGTGCCAGCAGCTTGCAAACAGGGGGTCCCACCGGGGAGCTGTTTTTT
CASSLQTGGPTGELFF
>-|TRBD2|TRBJ2-1|TRBV7-8
TGTGCCAGCAGAAGACGGACTAGCATTTCAAATGAGCAGTTCTTC
CASRRRTSISNEQFF
>medium-sized|-|TRBJ1-2|TRBV6-5
TGTGCCAGCAGTTACTCTTCTAGGGGGGGAGGCTATGGCTACACCTTC
CASSYSSRGGGYGYTF
>-|TRBD1|TRBJ2-1|TRBV11-2
TGTGCCAGCAGCTACCGGGACAGGACCTACAATGAGCAGTTCTTC
CASSYRDRTYNEQFF
>once|-|TRBJ2-1|TRBV27
TGTGCCAGCAGATCCCCCTTTCACAATGAGCAGTTCTTC
CASRSPFHNEQFF
>once|TRBD2|TRBJ2-3|TRBV10-2
TGCGCCAGCAGTGACCGGCAGCGGGGGCGCACAGATACGCAGTATTTT
CASSDRQRGRTDTQYF
>-|-|TRBJ1-4|TRBV7-6
TGTGCCAGCAGCCGGGGATCGGTTGAAAAACTGTTTTTT
CASSRGSVEKLFF
>-|-|TRBJ2-1|TRBV7-2
TGTGCCAGCAGCTTAGTGTGGGAGAACAATGAGCAGTTCTTC
CASSLVWENNEQFF
>-|TRBD2|TRBJ2-5|TRBV7-6
TGTGCCAGCAGCTTAGCTGGGGGACTAGCGGGAGTGGAGACCCAGTACTTC
CASSLAGGLAGVETQYF
>-|-|TRBJ2-7|TRBV6-5
TGTGCCAGCTCGCCAGCGGGCAATAGGGACGAGCAGTACTTC
CASSPAGNRDEQYF
>-|-|TRBJ1-6|TRBV6-4
TGTGCCAGCAGTGAGTCCCGAGGCTCACCCCTCCACTTT
CASSESRGSPLHF
>-|TRBD1|TRBJ1-4|TRBV5-8
TGTGCCAGCAGCCTAGGACAGGGGTTTTTTGAAAAACTGTTTTTT
CASSLGQGFFEKLFF
>-|TRBD2|TRBJ2-1|TRBV5-1
TGCGCCAGCAGCAAACCGGGACTAGCGCTTTACAATGAGCAGTTCTTC
CASSKPGLALYNEQFF
>-|TRBD2|TRBJ2-3|TRBV29-1
TGCAGCGTGGGGGAGCGGGAGGGAGAGTATTTT
CSVGEREGEYF
>-|TRBD1|TRBJ1-3|TRBV28
TGTGCCAGCAGCCATACTTACGGACAGGGGGTAATTGGAAACACCATATATTTT
CASSHTYGQGVIGNTIYF
>-|TRBD1|TRBJ1-3|TRBV5-5
TGTGCCAGCAGCCCGGGACAGAGCTCTGGAAACACCATATATTTT
CASSPGQSSGNTIYF
>-|-|TRBJ2-5|TRBV30
TGTGCCTGGAGTGCCAGACTAGGGGCCGGAGAGACCCAGTACTTC
CAWSARLGAGETQYF
>-|TRBD1|TRBJ1-3|TRBV4-2
TGTGCCAGCAGCCAAGATGGGACAGGGATAGGGACCATATATTTT
CASSQDGTGIGTIYF
>-|TRBD2|TRBJ2-7|TRBV5-1
TGCGCCAGCAGCCCGAGGACTAGGAATGGTTACGAGCAGTACTTC
CASSPRTRNGYEQYF
>-|TRBD1|TRBJ1-5|TRBV7-2
TGTGCCAGCAGCCGACAGGGATTTGGAAATCAGCCCCAGCATTTT
CASSRQGFGNQPQHF
>-|-|TRBJ2-5|TRBV7-2
TGTGCCAGCAGCCCCGGGGGTAGGGAGACCCAGTACTTC
CASSPGGRETQYF
>-|-|TRBJ2-7|TRBV7-9
TGTGCCAGCAGCCGGACAGACGAAGGCGTCCCGGACTTC
CASSRTDEGVPDF
>-|-|TRBJ1-5|TRBV7-3
TGTGCCAGCAGCCCGACGGGTAGCAATCAGCCCCAGCATTTT
CASSPTGSNQPQHF
>-|TRBD1|TRBJ2-1|TRBV4-2
TGTGCCAGCAGCCCCTTTCCAAAGGGGGCCGACAATGAGCAGTTCTTC
CASSPFPKGADNEQFF
>few|-|TRBJ1-4|TRBV30
TGTGCCTGGAGTGGATGGACAGCATGGCCAGAAAAACTGTTTTTT
CAWSGWTAWPEKLFF
>-|TRBD1|TRBJ1-2|TRBV10-3
TGTGCCACAAGTCACGGGGGACAGGGAGGTACTAACTATGGCTACACCTTC
CATSHGGQGGTNYGYTF
>-|-|TRBJ2-5|TRBV18
TGTGCCAGCTCATCAATATGGACTGGGTGGGAGACCCAGTACTTC
CASSSIWTGWETQYF
>-|TRBD1|TRBJ2-7|TRBV7-3
TGTGCCAGCAGCCGGGACAGGGACTACGAGCAGTACTTC
CASSRDRDYEQYF
>-|-|TRBJ1-5|TRBV2
TGTGCCAGCAGTGAAAACAGGGTGAGTCAGCCCCAGCATTTT
CASSENRVSQPQHF
>once|-|TRBJ2-3|TRBV10-3
TGTGCCATCAGTGAGCCCTCCGGAAGGGACTTCTACACAGATACGCAGTATTTT
CAISEPSGRDFYTDTQYF
>once|-|TRBJ1-5|TRBV5-8
TGTGCCAGCAGCTTGGGGCGGGGGCACCAGCATTTT
CASSLGRGHQHF
>-|-|TRBJ1-1|TRBV25-1
TGTGCCAGCAGTGAGACATCTCTAGCTTTCTTT
CASSETSLAFF
>-|TRBD1|TRBJ1-6|TRBV6-5
TGTGCCAGCAGTTCCGACAGGGGGCAATCACCCCTCCACTTT
CASSSDRGQSPLHF
>-|TRBD1|TRBJ2-2|TRBV6-4
TGTGCCAGCAGTGACTCTCGACAGGGGGTGAACACCGGGGAGCTGTTTTTT
CASSDSRQGVNTGELFF
>-|TRBD2|TRBJ2-1|TRBV4-2
TGTGCCAGCAGCCAAGGTCGGGGGGGCTCCTACAATGAGCAGTTCTTC
CASSQGRGGSYNEQFF
>-|TRBD2|TRBJ2-1|TRBV5-1
TGCGCCAGCATCGCTAGCGGGATCGATAATGAGCAGTTCTTC
CASIASGIDNEQFF
>-|-|TRBJ1-1|TRBV7-8
TGTGCCAGCAGCTTGAAGAGGACAGTTTCGATGAACACTGAAGCTTTCTTT
CASSLKRTVSMNTEAFF
>-|-|TRBJ2-7|TRBV7-2
TGTGCCAGCAGCTTTCAGGTCAACTACGAGCAGTACTTC
CASSFQVNYEQYF
>-|-|TRBJ1-1|TRBV18
TGTGCCAGCTCAATCTCTGACAGAGAAGCTTTCTTT
CASSISDREAFF
>-|TRBD1|TRBJ2-7|TRBV5-6
TGTGCCAGCAGCCGCCGCCGGGACAGGGTTTTTTTCTCCTACGAGCAGTACTTC
CASSRRRDRVFFSYEQYF
>few|-|TRBJ2-4|TRBV18
TGTGCCAGCTCACCCCGCCAGACTTCGCTCCAGCCAAAAAACATTCAGTACTTC
CASSPRQTSLQPKNIQYF
>-|TRBD1|TRBJ1-1|TRBV28
TGTGCCAGCAGTGGGACAGCGACTGAAGCTTTCTTT
CASSGTATEAFF
>-|-|TRBJ2-7|TRBV11-2
TGTGCCAGCAGCAAACCAGGAGAGCAGTACTTC
CASSKPGEQYF
>-|TRBD2|TRBJ2-2|TRBV29-1
TGCAGCGTCGCGCTAGCGGTTAAACCCACCGGGGAGCTGTTTTTT
CSVALAVKPTGELFF
>-|-|TRBJ1-1|TRBV28
TGTGCCAGCAGTTTAATAGGGGGAACTGAAGCTTTCTTT
CASSLIGGTEAFF
>-|TRBD1|TRBJ1-6|TRBV18
TGTGCCAGCTCACCAGGGACAGGGGGCGATTCACCCCTCCACTTT
CASSPGTGGDSPLHF
>few|-|TRBJ1-1|TRBV30
TGTGCCTGGAGTAACCCAGGGGAAGCTTTCTTT
CAWSNPGEAFF
>few|TRBD2|TRBJ2-1|TRBV5-1
TGCGCCAGCAGCTCCAATGAGCGGGATCAGCAGTTCTTC
CASSSNERDQQFF